This T cell receptor (beta chain) was sequenced for a study of blood T cell repertoires in COVID-19. Here immunoSEQ multiplex PCR was the method, and the copy in TCRdb shows in-frame clones only, minus some. The sample includes roughly 300,000 clones, 80% to 90% of them seen just once. The CDR3 consists of 13 residues. The germline V gene has CDR1 LGHNA and CDR2 YSLEER. Trimming cost V 1 base and J 3 bases, with 6 bases left between them. The chain joins TRBV4-3 to TRBJ1-2, with a tentative D call TRBD1 (5 bases). The sequencing input was peripheral blood. This clonotype was obtained from a man younger than 35 who had recovered from COVID-19. Here the CDR3 reads CASSQARDYGYTF. CDR3 nucleotides: TGCGCCAGCAGCCAAGCCAGGGACTATGGCTACACCTTC.